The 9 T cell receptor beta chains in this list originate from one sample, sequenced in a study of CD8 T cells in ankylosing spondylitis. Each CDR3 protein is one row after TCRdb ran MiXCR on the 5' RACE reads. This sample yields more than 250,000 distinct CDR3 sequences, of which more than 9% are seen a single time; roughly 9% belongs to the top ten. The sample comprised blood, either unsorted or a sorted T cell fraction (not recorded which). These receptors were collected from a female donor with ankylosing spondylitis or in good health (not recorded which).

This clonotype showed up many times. The DNA of the CDR3 is TGTGCCACCAGCCTACTAACAGGGGGCAATCAGCCCCAGCATTTT. Its translation: CATSLLTGGNQPQHF. The chain employs TRBV15 and TRBJ1-5; 7 bases map to TRBD1. V gave up 5 bases and J gave up 2 bases; unmatched junction bases: 6. Germline values: CDR1 LNHNV, CDR2 YYDKDF (reference sequence). The CDR3 loop spans 15 amino acids.

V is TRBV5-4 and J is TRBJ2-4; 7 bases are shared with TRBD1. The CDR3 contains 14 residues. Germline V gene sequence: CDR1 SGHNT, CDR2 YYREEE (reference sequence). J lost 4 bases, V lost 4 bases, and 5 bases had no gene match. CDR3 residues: CASSPGTDKNIQYF. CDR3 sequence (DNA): TGTGCCAGCAGCCCCGGGACAGATAAAAACATTCAGTACTTC.

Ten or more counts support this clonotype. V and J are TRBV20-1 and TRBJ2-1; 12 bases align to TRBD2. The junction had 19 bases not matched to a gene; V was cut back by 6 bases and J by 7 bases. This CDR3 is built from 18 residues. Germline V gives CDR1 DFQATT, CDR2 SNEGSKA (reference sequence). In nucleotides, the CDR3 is TGCAGTGCCGAACCCCTCGATTCGACTAGCGGGGGAGGTAATGAGCAGTTCTTC. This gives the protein CSAEPLDSTSGGGNEQFF.

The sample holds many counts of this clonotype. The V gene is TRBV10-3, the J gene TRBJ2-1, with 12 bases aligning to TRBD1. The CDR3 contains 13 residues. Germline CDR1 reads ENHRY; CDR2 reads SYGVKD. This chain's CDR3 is CAIRDRGPQEQFF. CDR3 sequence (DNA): TGTGCTATACGGGACAGGGGGCCTCAGGAGCAGTTCTTC.

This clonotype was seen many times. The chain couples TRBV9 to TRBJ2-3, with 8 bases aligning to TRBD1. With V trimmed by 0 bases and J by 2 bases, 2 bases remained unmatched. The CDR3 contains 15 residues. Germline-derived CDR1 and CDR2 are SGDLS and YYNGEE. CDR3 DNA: TGTGCCAGCAGCGTAGACAGGGGGGACACAGATACGCAGTATTTT. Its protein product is CASSVDRGDTDTQYF.

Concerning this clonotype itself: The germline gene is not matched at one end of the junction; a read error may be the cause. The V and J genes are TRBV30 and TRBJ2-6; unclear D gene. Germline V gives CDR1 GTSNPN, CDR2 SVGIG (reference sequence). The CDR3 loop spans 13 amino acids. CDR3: CAWSLGGTNVLTF. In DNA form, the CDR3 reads TGTGCCTGGAGTTTGGGTGGGACCAACGTCCTGACTTTC.

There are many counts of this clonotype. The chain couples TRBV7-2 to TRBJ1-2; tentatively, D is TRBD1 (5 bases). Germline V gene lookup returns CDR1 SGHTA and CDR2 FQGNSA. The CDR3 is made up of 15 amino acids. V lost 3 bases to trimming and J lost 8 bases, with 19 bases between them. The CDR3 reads CASSLTRTTGQGYTF. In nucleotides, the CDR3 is TGTGCCAGCAGCTTGACCAGAACAACGGGGCAAGGCTACACCTTC.

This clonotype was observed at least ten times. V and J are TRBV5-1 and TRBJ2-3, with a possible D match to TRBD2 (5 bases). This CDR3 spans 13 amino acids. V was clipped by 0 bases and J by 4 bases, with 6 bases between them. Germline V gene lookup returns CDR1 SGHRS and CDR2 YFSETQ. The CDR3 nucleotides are TGCGCCAGCAGCTTGGAGGGAGCAGATACGCAGTATTTT. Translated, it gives CASSLEGADTQYF.

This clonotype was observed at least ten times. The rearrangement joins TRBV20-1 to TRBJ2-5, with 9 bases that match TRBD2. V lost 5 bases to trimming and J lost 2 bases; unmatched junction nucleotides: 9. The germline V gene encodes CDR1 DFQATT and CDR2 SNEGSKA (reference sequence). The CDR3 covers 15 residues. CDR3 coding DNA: TGCAGTGCTCCCAGACCCCTAGCGGGACAAGAGACCCAGTACTTC. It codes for CSAPRPLAGQETQYF.